Listed below are T cell receptor beta chains from one sample, sequenced in a study of PD-1 blockade in mismatch repair-deficient tumors. Assay used: immunoSEQ multiplex PCR; TCRdb lists only in-frame clones, some missing. The repertoire holds roughly 48,000 clones, with roughly 82% as singletons. The sequencing used PBMCs, collected before pembrolizumab treatment. The receptors were gathered from an adult with mismatch repair-deficient cancer. The CDR3 runs from the conserved cysteine through the conserved F or W. Each record gives: V gene, D gene, CDR3 length, J gene, CDR3 protein. D genes are given only for firm matches.

v_gene: TRBV9; d_gene: -; len: 17; j_gene: TRBJ2-7; CDR3aa: CASSDTFVDGGAGEQYF
v_gene: TRBV5-1; d_gene: -; len: 14; j_gene: TRBJ1-4; CDR3aa: CASSLVAGAEKLFF
v_gene: TRBV7-9; d_gene: -; len: 16; j_gene: TRBJ1-2; CDR3aa: CASSQDEESPNYGYTF
v_gene: TRBV5-4; d_gene: -; len: 14; j_gene: TRBJ1-1; CDR3aa: CASSLIGMNTEAFF
v_gene: TRBV25-1; d_gene: TRBD1; len: 13; j_gene: TRBJ2-7; CDR3aa: CASSEGQSREQYF
v_gene: TRBV5-5; d_gene: TRBD1; len: 14; j_gene: TRBJ2-3; CDR3aa: CASRRTGSTDTQYF
v_gene: TRBV9; d_gene: -; len: 14; j_gene: TRBJ2-4; CDR3aa: CASSPPLTKNIQYF
v_gene: TRBV6-1; d_gene: -; len: 14; j_gene: TRBJ1-3; CDR3aa: CASSVSGPTNTIYF
v_gene: TRBV6-6; d_gene: -; len: 12; j_gene: TRBJ2-7; CDR3aa: CASSVSSYEQYF
v_gene: TRBV7-7; d_gene: TRBD1; len: 13; j_gene: TRBJ2-7; CDR3aa: CASSQGQGREQYF
v_gene: TRBV6-1; d_gene: -; len: 12; j_gene: TRBJ2-5; CDR3aa: CASSAPQETQYF
v_gene: TRBV27; d_gene: -; len: 12; j_gene: TRBJ1-1; CDR3aa: CVSLEGSTEAFF
v_gene: TRBV19; d_gene: -; len: 15; j_gene: TRBJ2-3; CDR3aa: CASSSRKRTTDTQYF
v_gene: TRBV6-6; d_gene: -; len: 11; j_gene: TRBJ1-1; CDR3aa: CASSVLAEAFF
v_gene: TRBV2; d_gene: -; len: 15; j_gene: TRBJ1-2; CDR3aa: CASSSTDGKNYGYTF
v_gene: TRBV7-3; d_gene: -; len: 13; j_gene: TRBJ2-5; CDR3aa: CASSRALDATQYF
v_gene: TRBV11-2; d_gene: -; len: 17; j_gene: TRBJ2-2; CDR3aa: CASRGGTWDSNTGELFF
v_gene: TRBV18; d_gene: -; len: 17; j_gene: TRBJ1-1; CDR3aa: CASSPELVQHRNTEAFF
v_gene: TRBV29-1; d_gene: TRBD2; len: 15; j_gene: TRBJ2-1; CDR3aa: CSVEGAGGAFGEQFF
v_gene: TRBV7-6; d_gene: -; len: 14; j_gene: TRBJ2-7; CDR3aa: CASSLQGGLYEQYF
v_gene: TRBV27; d_gene: -; len: 17; j_gene: TRBJ1-5; CDR3aa: CASSLYHREGNNQPQHF
v_gene: TRBV7-9; d_gene: -; len: 12; j_gene: TRBJ2-7; CDR3aa: CASSSSYYEQYF
v_gene: TRBV7-2; d_gene: TRBD1; len: 17; j_gene: TRBJ1-3; CDR3aa: CASSLGGQGSSGNTIYF
v_gene: TRBV5-4; d_gene: -; len: 14; j_gene: TRBJ1-2; CDR3aa: CASSLNTKGSGYTF
v_gene: TRBV7-6; d_gene: TRBD2; len: 17; j_gene: TRBJ2-1; CDR3aa: CASSLGHTGTNQWVQFF
v_gene: TRBV13; d_gene: -; len: 13; j_gene: TRBJ2-7; CDR3aa: CASSPIGTLEQYF
v_gene: TRBV29-1; d_gene: TRBD2; len: 14; j_gene: TRBJ2-7; CDR3aa: CSVGTSGSSYEQYF
v_gene: TRBV5-1; d_gene: TRBD2; len: 13; j_gene: TRBJ2-1; CDR3aa: CASSWGLANEQFF
v_gene: TRBV6-1; d_gene: -; len: 15; j_gene: TRBJ2-2; CDR3aa: CASSEVQANTGELFF
v_gene: TRBV7-3; d_gene: -; len: 13; j_gene: TRBJ2-1; CDR3aa: CASSFRTGNEQFF
v_gene: TRBV9; d_gene: TRBD2; len: 16; j_gene: TRBJ2-3; CDR3aa: CASSPDVAGGRDTQYF
v_gene: TRBV2; d_gene: TRBD1; len: 14; j_gene: TRBJ2-7; CDR3aa: CASTGTAVTYEQYF
v_gene: TRBV7-2; d_gene: -; len: 13; j_gene: TRBJ2-1; CDR3aa: CASSLESRLPRVF
v_gene: TRBV5-1; d_gene: TRBD2; len: 13; j_gene: TRBJ2-3; CDR3aa: CASSLELADTQYF
v_gene: TRBV14; d_gene: -; len: 14; j_gene: TRBJ2-3; CDR3aa: CASSTGTSAGTQYF
v_gene: TRBV27; d_gene: -; len: 16; j_gene: TRBJ2-1; CDR3aa: CASSPPTRNPYNEQFF
v_gene: TRBV29-1; d_gene: -; len: 11; j_gene: TRBJ2-7; CDR3aa: CSVAVDYEQYF
v_gene: TRBV6-5; d_gene: -; len: 13; j_gene: TRBJ2-4; CDR3aa: CASRDLVENIQYF
v_gene: TRBV5-1; d_gene: TRBD1; len: 16; j_gene: TRBJ2-6; CDR3aa: CASSLADRAGANVLTF
v_gene: TRBV6-1; d_gene: -; len: 14; j_gene: TRBJ2-7; CDR3aa: CASSEDWGASEQYF